This record covers a single T cell receptor beta chain. Its antigen is not known. The data originate from a study of cytomegalovirus exposure and HLA in healthy donors. Study-wide results and caveats: There were 150 or so TCR beta chains listed as cytomegalovirus-associated. An assumption of roughly uniform sequencing depth across donors underlay the presence/absence analyses. Other equally common chains were less clonally expanded than HLA-associated TCR beta chains, a later analysis showed. Later genetic work tied a missense DCLRE1C variant to beta-chain V and J trimming.

In the PCR, 60 Vbeta and 13 Jbeta primers were used. Assay: immunoSEQ multiplex PCR; the TCRdb copy retains only in-frame clones and omits some. This sample carries more than 110,000 clones, over 80% of them seen once, and the ten largest clones take less than 1.5%. V was pared by 2 bases and J by 3 bases, with 12 bases of the junction left unmatched. This CDR3 has 17 residues. Germline CDR1 is LGHNT and CDR2 is FRNRAP. This receptor was identified in a female donor in good health and CMV-seronegative. The gene calls are TRBV12-5 and TRBJ2-7; 8 nucleotides match TRBD1. The sample was PBMCs. In DNA, the CDR3 is TGTGCTAGTGGTTTGATTTCGGCAAGACAGGGGTTCTACGAGCAGTACTTC. It is translated as CASGLISARQGFYEQYF.